These T cell receptor beta chains were read from a single sample in a study of shared clonotypes between healthy human individuals. Repertoires were generated with immunoSEQ multiplex PCR, while TCRdb's copy carries only in-frame clones and drops some. Among under 2,000,000 clones listed, roughly 94% were seen once. The sequenced material came from naive CD8+ T cells sorted from blood. These receptors were obtained from a man younger than 35 in good health. The conserved cysteine and the conserved F or W are not part of the CDR3 here. Only some rows state a clone size, as once, few, many or a class for expanded clones.

v_gene: TRBV5-1
j_gene: TRBJ2-7
abundance: .
CDR3aa: ASSLGQGVYEQY

v_gene: TRBV5-4
j_gene: TRBJ2-3
abundance: .
CDR3aa: ASSQREGTDTQY

v_gene: TRBV11-3
j_gene: TRBJ2-7
abundance: .
CDR3aa: ASSIQTEY

v_gene: TRBV9
j_gene: TRBJ1-2
abundance: .
CDR3aa: ASSTGVESYT

v_gene: TRBV30
j_gene: TRBJ2-7
abundance: .
CDR3aa: ALWGTRAYEQY

v_gene: TRBV9
j_gene: TRBJ2-7
abundance: .
CDR3aa: ASSVATRTAYEQY

v_gene: TRBV2
j_gene: TRBJ1-5
abundance: .
CDR3aa: ASSPTEGGGYQPQH

v_gene: TRBV6-5
j_gene: TRBJ2-2
abundance: once
CDR3aa: ASSYLATGELF

v_gene: TRBV7-9
j_gene: TRBJ1-2
abundance: once
CDR3aa: ASSPWTVDGYT

v_gene: TRBV2
j_gene: TRBJ2-5
abundance: .
CDR3aa: ASKGWVAGEETQY

v_gene: TRBV23-1
j_gene: TRBJ1-2
abundance: .
CDR3aa: ASSQSRVGYT

v_gene: TRBV6-1
j_gene: TRBJ1-1
abundance: .
CDR3aa: ASSVGRGVVENTEAF

v_gene: TRBV28
j_gene: TRBJ2-5
abundance: .
CDR3aa: ASSRGGSHRRETQY

v_gene: TRBV2
j_gene: TRBJ2-6
abundance: .
CDR3aa: ASIGPGGSSGANVLT

v_gene: TRBV7-2
j_gene: TRBJ2-3
abundance: .
CDR3aa: ASSILASSTDTQY

v_gene: TRBV27
j_gene: TRBJ2-7
abundance: .
CDR3aa: ASSLSLGNEQY

v_gene: TRBV4-2
j_gene: TRBJ1-2
abundance: .
CDR3aa: ASSQEGGGVTNGYT